This entry is about one T cell receptor beta chain. What it recognizes is unknown. TCRdb's copy holds only in-frame clones and misses some; the assay was immunoSEQ multiplex PCR. The sample yields roughly 67,000 clones, about 80% seen once. Per germline, CDR1 MGHRA and CDR2 YSYEKL. The CDR3 covers 14 residues. V shed 1 base and J shed 6 bases, with 10 bases lying between them. The data derive from a study of T cell responses to AZD1222 COVID-19 vaccine. General study results and limits: Vaccine-associated CD4 TCRs ranged over spike, dominating at 160-218 and 743-854. In all cases, repertoires were sampled only after the peak T cell response.

The sequencing used peripheral blood, collected on day 0 of AZD1222 vaccination. The clonotype was recovered from an adult in good health. The rearrangement links TRBV4-1 to TRBJ1-5, with no clear D. The CDR3 DNA is TGCGCCAGCAGCCAAGCCGGGTTGGGTCAGCCCCAGCATTTT. The encoded protein is CASSQAGLGQPQHF.